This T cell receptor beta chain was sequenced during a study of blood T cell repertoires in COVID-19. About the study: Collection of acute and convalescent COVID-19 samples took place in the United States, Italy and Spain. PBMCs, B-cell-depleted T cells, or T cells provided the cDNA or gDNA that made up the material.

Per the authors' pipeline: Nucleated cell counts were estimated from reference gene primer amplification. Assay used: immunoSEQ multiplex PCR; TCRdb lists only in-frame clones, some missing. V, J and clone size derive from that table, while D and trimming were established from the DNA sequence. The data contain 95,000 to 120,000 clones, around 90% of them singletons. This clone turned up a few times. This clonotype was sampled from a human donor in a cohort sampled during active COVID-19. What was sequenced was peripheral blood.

The CDR3 spells CATSRETGGSQHF. The CDR3, as DNA: TGTGCCACCAGCAGAGAGACAGGGGGCTCCCAGCATTTT. The chain carries TRBV15 and TRBJ1-5; 10 positions match TRBD1. There are 13 residues in the CDR3. Trimming cost V 0 bases and J 11 bases; bases outside gene matches: 1. Per germline, CDR1 LNHNV and CDR2 YYDKDF (reference sequence).